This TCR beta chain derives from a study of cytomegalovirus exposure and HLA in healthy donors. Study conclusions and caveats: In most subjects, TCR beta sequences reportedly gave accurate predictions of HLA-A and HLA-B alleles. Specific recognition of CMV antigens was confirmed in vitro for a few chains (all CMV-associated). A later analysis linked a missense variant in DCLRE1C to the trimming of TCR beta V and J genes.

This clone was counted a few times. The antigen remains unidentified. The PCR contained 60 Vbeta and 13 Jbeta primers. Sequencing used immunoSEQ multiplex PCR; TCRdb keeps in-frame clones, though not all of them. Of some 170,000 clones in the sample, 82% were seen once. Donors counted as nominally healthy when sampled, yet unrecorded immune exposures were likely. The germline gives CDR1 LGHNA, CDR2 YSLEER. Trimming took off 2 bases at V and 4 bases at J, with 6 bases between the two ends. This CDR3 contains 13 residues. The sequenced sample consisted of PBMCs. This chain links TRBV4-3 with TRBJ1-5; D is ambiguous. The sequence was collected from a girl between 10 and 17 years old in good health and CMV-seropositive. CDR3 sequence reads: CASSQLQNQPQHF. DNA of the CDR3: TGCGCCAGCAGCCAACTACAGAATCAGCCCCAGCATTTT.